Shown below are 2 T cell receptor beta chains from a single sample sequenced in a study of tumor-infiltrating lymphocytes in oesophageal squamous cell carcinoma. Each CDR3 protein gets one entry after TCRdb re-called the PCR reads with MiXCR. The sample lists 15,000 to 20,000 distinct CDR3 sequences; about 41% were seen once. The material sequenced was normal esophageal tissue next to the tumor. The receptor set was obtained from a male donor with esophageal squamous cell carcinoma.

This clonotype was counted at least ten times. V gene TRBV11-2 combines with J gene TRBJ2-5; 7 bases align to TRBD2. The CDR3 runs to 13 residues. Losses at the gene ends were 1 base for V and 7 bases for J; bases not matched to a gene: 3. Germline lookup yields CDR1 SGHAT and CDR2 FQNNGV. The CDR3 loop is CASSLGTGGTQYF. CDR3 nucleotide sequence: TGTGCCAGCAGCTTAGGAACGGGGGGGACCCAGTACTTC.

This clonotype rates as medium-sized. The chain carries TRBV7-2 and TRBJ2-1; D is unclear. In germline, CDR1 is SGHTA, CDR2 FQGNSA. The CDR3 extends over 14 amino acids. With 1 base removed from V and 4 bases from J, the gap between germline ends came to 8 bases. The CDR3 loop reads CASSLESRYNEQFF. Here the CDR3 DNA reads TGTGCCAGCAGCTTAGAAAGCAGGTACAATGAGCAGTTCTTC.